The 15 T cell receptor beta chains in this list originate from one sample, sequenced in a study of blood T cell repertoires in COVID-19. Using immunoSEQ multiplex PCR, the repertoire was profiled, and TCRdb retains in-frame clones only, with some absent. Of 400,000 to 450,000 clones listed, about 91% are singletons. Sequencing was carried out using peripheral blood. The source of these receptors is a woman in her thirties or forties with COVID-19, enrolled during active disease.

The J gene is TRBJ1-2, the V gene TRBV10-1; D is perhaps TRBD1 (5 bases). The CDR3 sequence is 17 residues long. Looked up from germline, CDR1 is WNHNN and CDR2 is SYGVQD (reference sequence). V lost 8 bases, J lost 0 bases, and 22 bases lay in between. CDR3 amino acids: CASGGGTNMVSNYGYTF. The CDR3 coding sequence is TGCGCCAGCGGTGGGGGGACTAATATGGTTTCTAACTATGGCTACACCTTC.

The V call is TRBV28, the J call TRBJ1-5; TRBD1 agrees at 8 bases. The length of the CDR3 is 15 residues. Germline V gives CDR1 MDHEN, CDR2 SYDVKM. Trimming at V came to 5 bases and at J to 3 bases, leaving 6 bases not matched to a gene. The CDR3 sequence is CASSDGQGANQPQHF. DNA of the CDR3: TGTGCCAGCAGTGACGGACAGGGAGCCAATCAGCCCCAGCATTTT.

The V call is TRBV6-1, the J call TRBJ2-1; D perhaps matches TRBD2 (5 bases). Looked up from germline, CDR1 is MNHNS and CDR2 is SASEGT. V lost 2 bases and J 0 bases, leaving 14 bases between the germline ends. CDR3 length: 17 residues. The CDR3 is CASSEYPSGSSYNEQFF. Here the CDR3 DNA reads TGTGCCAGCAGTGAATATCCCAGCGGCAGCTCCTACAATGAGCAGTTCTTC.

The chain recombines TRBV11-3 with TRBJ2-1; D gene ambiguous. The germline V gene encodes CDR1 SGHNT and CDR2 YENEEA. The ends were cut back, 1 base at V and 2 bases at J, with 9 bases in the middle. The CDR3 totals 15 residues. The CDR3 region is CASSLGGDAYNEQFF. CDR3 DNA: TGTGCCAGCAGCTTAGGCGGAGATGCCTACAATGAGCAGTTCTTC.

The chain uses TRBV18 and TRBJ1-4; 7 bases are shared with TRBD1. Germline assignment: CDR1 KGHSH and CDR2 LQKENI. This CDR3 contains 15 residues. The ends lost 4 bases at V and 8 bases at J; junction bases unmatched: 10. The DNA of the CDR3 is TGTGCCAGCTCACTAAGGGACAGCCCGAGGGAAAAACTGTTTTTT. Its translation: CASSLRDSPREKLFF.

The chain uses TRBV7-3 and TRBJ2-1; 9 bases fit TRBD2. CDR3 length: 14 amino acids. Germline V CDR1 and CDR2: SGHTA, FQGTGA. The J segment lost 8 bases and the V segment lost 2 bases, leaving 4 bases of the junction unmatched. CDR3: CASSLAGGPDEQFF. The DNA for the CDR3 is TGTGCCAGCAGCTTAGCGGGAGGGCCCGATGAGCAGTTCTTC.

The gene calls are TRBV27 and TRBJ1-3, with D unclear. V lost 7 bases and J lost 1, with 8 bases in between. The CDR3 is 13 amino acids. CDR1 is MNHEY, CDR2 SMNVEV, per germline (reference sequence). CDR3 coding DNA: TGTGCCAGCAAACAGAGTTCTGGAAACACCATATATTTT. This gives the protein CASKQSSGNTIYF.

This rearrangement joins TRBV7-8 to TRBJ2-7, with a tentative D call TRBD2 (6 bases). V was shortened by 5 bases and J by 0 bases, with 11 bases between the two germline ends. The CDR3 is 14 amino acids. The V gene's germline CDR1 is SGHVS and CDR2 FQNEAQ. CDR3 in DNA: TGTGCCAGCAGCGTGGGACTTCTCTCCTACGAGCAGTACTTC. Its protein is CASSVGLLSYEQYF.

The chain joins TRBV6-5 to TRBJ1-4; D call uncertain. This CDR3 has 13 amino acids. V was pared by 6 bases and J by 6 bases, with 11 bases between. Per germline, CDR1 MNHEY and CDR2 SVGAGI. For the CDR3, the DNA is TGTGCCAGCAGGTGGCTTCGGGATGAAAAACTGTTTTTT. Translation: CASRWLRDEKLFF.

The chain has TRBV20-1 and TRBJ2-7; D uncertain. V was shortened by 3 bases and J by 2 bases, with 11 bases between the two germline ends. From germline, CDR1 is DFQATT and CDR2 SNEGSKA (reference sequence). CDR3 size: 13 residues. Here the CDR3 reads CSASFPQTYEQYF. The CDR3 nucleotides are TGCAGTGCTAGTTTTCCCCAGACCTACGAGCAGTACTTC.

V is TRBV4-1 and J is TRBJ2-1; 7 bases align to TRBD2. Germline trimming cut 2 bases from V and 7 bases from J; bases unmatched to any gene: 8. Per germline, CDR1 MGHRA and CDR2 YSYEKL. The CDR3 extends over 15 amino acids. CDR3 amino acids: CASSQPVPGGNEQFF. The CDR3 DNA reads TGCGCCAGCAGCCAACCGGTCCCGGGGGGAAATGAGCAGTTCTTC.

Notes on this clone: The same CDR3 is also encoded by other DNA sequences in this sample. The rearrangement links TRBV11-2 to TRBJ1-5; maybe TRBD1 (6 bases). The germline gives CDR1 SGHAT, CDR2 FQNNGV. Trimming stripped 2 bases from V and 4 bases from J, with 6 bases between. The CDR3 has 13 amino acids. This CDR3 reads CASSLTGNQPQHF. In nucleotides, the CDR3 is TGTGCCAGCAGCTTAACAGGGAATCAGCCCCAGCATTTT.

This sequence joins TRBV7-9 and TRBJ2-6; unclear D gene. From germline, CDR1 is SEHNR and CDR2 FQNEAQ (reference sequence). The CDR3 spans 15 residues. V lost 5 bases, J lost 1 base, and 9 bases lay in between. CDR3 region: CASSMSRSGANVLTF. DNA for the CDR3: TGTGCCAGCAGCATGAGTCGTTCTGGGGCCAACGTCCTGACTTTC.

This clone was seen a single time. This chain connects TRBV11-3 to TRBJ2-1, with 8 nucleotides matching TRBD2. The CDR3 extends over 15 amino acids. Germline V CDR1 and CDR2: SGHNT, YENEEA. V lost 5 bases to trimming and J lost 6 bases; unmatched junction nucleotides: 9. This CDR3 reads CASSPRLARINEQFF. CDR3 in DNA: TGTGCCAGCAGCCCGAGACTAGCGCGAATCAATGAGCAGTTCTTC.

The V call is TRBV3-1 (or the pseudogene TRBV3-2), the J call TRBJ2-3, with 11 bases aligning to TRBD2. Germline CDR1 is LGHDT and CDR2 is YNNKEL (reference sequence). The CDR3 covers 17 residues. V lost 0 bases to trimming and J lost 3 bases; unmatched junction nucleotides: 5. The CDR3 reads CASSQDIAGGPTDTQYF. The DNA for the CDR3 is TGTGCCAGCAGCCAAGATATAGCGGGGGGGCCTACAGATACGCAGTATTTT.